This TCR beta chain was profiled in a study of blood T cell repertoires in COVID-19. Authors' data handling: Using reference gene primer amplification, nucleated cell counts were estimated. Produced via immunoSEQ multiplex PCR; TCRdb's table is partial and in-frame only. From that table come the V and J calls and clone size; the DNA was used to work out D and trimming. The table lists 160,000 or so clones, around 90% of them singletons, with 15% to 20% in the top ten. The sample holds one count of this clone. V was cut by 3 bases and J by 0 bases, with 11 bases left in between. The length of the CDR3 is 16 residues. CDR1 and CDR2 (germline): SNHLY, FYNNEI.

The source of this sequence is a man between 60 and 70 years old with active or convalescent COVID-19. The chain carries TRBV2 and TRBJ2-2; D perhaps matches TRBD1 (6 bases). The sequenced sample was peripheral blood. The CDR3 protein is CASSDPGQANTGELFF. In DNA form, the CDR3 reads TGTGCCAGCAGTGATCCGGGACAAGCGAACACCGGGGAGCTGTTTTTT.